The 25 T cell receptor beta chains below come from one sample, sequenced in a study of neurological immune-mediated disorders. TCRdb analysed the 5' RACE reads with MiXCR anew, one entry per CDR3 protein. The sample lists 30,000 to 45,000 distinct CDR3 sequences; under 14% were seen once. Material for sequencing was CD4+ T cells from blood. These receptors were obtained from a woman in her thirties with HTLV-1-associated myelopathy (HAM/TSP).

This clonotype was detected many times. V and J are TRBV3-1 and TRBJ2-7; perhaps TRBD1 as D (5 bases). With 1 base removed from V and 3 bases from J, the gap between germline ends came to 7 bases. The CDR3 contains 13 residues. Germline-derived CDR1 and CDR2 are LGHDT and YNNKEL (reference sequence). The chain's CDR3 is CASSQGQGYEQYF. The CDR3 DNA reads TGTGCCAGCAGCCAAGGCCAGGGCTACGAGCAGTACTTC.

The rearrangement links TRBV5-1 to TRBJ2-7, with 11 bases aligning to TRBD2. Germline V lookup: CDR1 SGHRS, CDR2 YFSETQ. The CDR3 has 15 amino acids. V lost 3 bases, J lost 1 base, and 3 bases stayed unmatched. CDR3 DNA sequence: TGCGCCAGCAGCTACGGGACTAGCGGATCCTACGAGCAGTACTTC. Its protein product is CASSYGTSGSYEQYF.

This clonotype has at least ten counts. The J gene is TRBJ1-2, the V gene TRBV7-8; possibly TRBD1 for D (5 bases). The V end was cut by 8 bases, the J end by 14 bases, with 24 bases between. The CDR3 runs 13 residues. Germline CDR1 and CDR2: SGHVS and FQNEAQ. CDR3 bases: TGTGCCAGCGGGCCGTGGGACCGCCCGGGAAAGACCTTC. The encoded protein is CASGPWDRPGKTF.

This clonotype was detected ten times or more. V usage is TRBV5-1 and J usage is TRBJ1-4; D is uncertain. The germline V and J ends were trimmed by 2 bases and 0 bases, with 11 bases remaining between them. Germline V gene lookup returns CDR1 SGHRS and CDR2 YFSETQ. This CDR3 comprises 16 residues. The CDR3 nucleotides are TGCGCCAGCAGCTTCGGCTTGGCCGCAACTAATGAAAAACTGTTTTTT. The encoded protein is CASSFGLAATNEKLFF.

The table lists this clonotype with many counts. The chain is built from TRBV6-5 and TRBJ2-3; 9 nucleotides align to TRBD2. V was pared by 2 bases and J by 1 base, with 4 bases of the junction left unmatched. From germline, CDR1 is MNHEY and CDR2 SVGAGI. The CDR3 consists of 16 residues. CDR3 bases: TGTGCCAGCAGTTACGTTCGGACTAGCGGCACAGATACGCAGTATTTT. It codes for CASSYVRTSGTDTQYF.

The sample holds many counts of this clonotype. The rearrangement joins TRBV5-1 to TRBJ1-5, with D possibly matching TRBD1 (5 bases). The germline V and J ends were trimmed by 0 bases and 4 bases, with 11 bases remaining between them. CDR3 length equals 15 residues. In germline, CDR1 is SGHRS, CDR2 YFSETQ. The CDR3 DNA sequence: TGCGCCAGCAGCTTGGAAGGGACTAATAATCAGCCCCAGCATTTT. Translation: CASSLEGTNNQPQHF.

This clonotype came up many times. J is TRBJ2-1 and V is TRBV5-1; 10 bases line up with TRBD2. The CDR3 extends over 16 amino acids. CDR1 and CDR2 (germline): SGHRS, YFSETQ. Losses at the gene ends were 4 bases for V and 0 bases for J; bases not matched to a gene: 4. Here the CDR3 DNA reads TGCGCCAGCAGCCCTAGCGGGGGCAACTCCTACAATGAGCAGTTCTTC. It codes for CASSPSGGNSYNEQFF.

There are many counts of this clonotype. DNA of the CDR3: TGTGCCAGCAGCGCGCAGGGAAGGGACACCATATATTTT. Translating gives CASSAQGRDTIYF. V and J are TRBV7-2 and TRBJ1-3, with D perhaps matching TRBD1 (5 bases). V lost 5 bases to trimming and J lost 8 bases, with 13 bases between them. The CDR3 has 13 amino acids. Germline V gives CDR1 SGHTA, CDR2 FQGNSA.

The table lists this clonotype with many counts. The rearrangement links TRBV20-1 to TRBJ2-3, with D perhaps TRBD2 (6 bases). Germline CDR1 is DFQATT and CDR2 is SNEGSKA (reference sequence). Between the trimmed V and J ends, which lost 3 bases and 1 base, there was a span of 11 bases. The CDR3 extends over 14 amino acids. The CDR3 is CSASLWGGTDTQYF. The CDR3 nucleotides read TGCAGTGCTAGTTTGTGGGGGGGCACAGATACGCAGTATTTT.

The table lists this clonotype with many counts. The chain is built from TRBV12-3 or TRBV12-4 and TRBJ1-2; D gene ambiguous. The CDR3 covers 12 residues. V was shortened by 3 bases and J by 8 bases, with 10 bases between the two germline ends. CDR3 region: CASSLRAGGYTF. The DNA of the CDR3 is TGTGCCAGCAGTTTGAGAGCGGGAGGCTACACCTTC.

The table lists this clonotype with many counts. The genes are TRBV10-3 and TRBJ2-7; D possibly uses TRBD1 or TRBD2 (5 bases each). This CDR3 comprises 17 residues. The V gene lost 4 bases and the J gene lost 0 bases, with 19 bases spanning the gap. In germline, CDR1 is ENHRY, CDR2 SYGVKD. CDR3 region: CAISAPRGRESSYEQYF. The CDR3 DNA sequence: TGTGCCATCAGTGCACCCCGGGGCAGGGAATCCTCCTACGAGCAGTACTTC.

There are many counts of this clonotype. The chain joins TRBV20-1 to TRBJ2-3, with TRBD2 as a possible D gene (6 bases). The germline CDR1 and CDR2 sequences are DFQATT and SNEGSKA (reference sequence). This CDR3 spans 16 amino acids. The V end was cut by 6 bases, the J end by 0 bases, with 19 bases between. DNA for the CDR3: TGCAGTGCACAAAGAAGCGGGCGGAGGAGCACAGATACGCAGTATTTT. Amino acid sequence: CSAQRSGRRSTDTQYF.

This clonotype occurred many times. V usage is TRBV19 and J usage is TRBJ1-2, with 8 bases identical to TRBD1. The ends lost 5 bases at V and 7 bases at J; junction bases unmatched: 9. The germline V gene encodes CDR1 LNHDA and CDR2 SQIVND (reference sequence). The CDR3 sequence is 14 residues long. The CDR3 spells CASSAAGGQRGYTF. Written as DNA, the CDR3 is TGTGCCAGTAGTGCGGCAGGGGGCCAACGTGGCTACACCTTC.

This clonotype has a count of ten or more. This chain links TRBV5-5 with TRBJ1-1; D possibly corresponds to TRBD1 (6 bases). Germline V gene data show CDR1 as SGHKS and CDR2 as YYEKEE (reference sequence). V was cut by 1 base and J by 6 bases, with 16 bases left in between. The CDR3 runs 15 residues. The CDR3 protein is CASSLWLGAPAEAFF. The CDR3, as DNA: TGTGCCAGCAGCTTGTGGCTGGGGGCGCCGGCTGAAGCTTTCTTT.

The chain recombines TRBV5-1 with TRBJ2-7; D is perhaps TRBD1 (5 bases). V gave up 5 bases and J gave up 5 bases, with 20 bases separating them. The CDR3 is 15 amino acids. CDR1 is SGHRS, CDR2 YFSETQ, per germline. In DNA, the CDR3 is TGCGCCAGCAGGCCTTACGGGCAGGGTGGCCACGAGCAGTACTTC. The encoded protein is CASRPYGQGGHEQYF. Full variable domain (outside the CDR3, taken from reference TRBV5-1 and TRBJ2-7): KAGVTQTPRYLIKTRGQQVTLSCSPISGHRSVSWYQQTPGQGLQFLFEYFSETQRNKGNFPGRFSGRQFSNSRSEMNVSTLELGDSALYLCASRPYGQGGHEQYFGPGTRLTVT.

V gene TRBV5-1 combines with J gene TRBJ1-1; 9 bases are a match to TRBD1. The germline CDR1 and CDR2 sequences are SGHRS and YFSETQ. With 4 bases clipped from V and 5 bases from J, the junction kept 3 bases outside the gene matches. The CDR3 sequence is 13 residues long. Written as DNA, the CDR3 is TGCGCCAGCAGCGGGGACAGGGTAACTGAAGCTTTCTTT. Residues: CASSGDRVTEAFF.

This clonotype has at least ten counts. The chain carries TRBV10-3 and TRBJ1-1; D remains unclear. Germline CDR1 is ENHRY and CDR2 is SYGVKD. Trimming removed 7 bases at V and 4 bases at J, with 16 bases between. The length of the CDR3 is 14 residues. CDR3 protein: CAITKSAIVTEAFF. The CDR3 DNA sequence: TGTGCCATCACTAAGAGTGCTATTGTCACTGAAGCTTTCTTT.

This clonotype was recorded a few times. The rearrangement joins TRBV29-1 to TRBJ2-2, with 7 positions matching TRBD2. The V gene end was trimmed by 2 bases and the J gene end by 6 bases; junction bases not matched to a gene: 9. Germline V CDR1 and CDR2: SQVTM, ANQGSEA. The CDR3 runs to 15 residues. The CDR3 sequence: CSVELGGGWAGELFF. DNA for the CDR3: TGCAGCGTTGAATTGGGGGGGGGTTGGGCCGGGGAGCTGTTTTTT.

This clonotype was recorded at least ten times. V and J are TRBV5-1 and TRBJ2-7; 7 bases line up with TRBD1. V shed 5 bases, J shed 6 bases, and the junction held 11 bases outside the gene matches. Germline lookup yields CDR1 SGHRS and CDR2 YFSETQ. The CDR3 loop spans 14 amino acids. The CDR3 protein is CASRDRDRGSEQYF. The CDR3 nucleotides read TGCGCCAGCAGGGATCGGGACAGAGGTTCCGAGCAGTACTTC.

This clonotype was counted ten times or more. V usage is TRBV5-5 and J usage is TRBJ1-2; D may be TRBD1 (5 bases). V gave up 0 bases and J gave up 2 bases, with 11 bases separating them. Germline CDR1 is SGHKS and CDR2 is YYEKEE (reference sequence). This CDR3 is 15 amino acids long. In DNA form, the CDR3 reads TGTGCCAGCAGCTTGGCCCGGGACCCAAACTATGGCTACACCTTC. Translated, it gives CASSLARDPNYGYTF.

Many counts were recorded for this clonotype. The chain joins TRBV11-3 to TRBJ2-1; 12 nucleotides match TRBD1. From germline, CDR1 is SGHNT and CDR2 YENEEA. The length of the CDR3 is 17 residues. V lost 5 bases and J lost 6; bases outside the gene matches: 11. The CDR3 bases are TGTGCCAGCAGCCCCCAGGGACAGGGGGCCAAGGGCAATGAGCAGTTCTTC. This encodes CASSPQGQGAKGNEQFF.

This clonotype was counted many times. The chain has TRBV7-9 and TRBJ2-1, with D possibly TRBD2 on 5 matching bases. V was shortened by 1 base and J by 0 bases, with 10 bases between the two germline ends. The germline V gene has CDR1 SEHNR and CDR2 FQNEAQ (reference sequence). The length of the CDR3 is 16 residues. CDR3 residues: CASSLVSVSSYNEQFF. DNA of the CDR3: TGTGCCAGCAGCTTAGTTAGCGTCAGCTCCTACAATGAGCAGTTCTTC.

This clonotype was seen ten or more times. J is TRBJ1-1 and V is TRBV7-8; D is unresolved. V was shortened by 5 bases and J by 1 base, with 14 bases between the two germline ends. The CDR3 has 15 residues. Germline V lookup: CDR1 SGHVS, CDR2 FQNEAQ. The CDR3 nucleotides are TGTGCCAGCAGCATCTATTTGCCCAAGAACACTGAAGCTTTCTTT. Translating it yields CASSIYLPKNTEAFF.

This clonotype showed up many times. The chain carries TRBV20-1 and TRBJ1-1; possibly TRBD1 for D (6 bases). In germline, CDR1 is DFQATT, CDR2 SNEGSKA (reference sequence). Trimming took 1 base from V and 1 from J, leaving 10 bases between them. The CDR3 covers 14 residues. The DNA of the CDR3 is TGCAGTGCTAGAGTTGGGGGCCCGAACACTGAAGCTTTCTTT. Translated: CSARVGGPNTEAFF.

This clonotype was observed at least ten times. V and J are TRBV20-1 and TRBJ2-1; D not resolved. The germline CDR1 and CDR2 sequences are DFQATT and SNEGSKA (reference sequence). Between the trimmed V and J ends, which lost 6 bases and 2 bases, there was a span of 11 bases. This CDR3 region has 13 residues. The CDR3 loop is CSAVQWAYNEQFF. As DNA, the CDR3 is TGCAGTGCCGTCCAGTGGGCCTACAATGAGCAGTTCTTC.